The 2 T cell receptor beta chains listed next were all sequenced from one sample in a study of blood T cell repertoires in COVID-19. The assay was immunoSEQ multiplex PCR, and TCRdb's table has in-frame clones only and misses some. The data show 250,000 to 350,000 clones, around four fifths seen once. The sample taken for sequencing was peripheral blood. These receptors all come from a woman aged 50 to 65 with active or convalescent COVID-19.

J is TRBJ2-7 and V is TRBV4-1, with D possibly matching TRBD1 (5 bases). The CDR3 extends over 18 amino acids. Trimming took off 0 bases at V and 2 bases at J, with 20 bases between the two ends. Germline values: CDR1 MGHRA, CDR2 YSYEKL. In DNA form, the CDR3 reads TGCGCCAGCAGCCAAGATGCTTCGAGGTCTGGGGCACCCTACGAGCAGTACTTC. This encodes CASSQDASRSGAPYEQYF.

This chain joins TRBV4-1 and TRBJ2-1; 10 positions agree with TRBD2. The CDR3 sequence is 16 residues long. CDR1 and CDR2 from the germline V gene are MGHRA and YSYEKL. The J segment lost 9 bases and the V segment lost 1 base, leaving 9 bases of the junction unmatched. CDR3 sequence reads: CASSQAVASGRFEQFF. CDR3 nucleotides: TGCGCCAGCAGCCAAGCTGTCGCTAGCGGGAGATTTGAGCAGTTCTTC.